A single sample gave rise to the 10 T cell receptor beta chains below, sequenced in a study of blood T cell repertoires in COVID-19. Repertoires were generated with immunoSEQ multiplex PCR, while TCRdb's copy carries only in-frame clones and drops some. Among 90,000 to 150,000 clones listed, around nine tenths were seen once. The source material was peripheral blood. Source of these receptors: a woman between 45 and 60 years old with acute or convalescent COVID-19.

This rearrangement joins TRBV12-3 or TRBV12-4 to TRBJ2-7; no definite D call. The CDR3 consists of 12 residues. V dropped 5 bases and J dropped 0 bases, with 5 bases sitting between them. The CDR3 is CASSQASYEQYF. In nucleotides, the CDR3 is TGTGCCAGCAGTCAAGCCTCCTACGAGCAGTACTTC.

The gene calls are TRBV2 and TRBJ1-1, with 7 bases aligning to TRBD1. CDR1 and CDR2 from the germline V gene are SNHLY and FYNNEI. The trim removed 1 base at V and 7 bases at J, leaving 12 bases unmatched. The length of the CDR3 is 16 residues. CDR3 loop: CASSEVGGRARGEAFF. The DNA for the CDR3 is TGTGCCAGCAGTGAAGTAGGGGGCAGGGCCAGGGGTGAAGCTTTCTTT.

The CDR3 DNA reads TGTGCCAGCCATAACACAATAGCGGGTACAGATACGCAGTATTTT. This translates into CASHNTIAGTDTQYF. The rearrangement joins TRBV27 to TRBJ2-3, with TRBD2 identical over 7 bases. The CDR3 has 15 residues. With 8 bases clipped from V and 3 bases from J, the junction kept 11 bases outside the gene matches. Germline CDR1 MNHEY, CDR2 SMNVEV (reference sequence).

This clone has only one observation. V is TRBV3-1 (or the pseudogene TRBV3-2) and J is TRBJ2-5; D may be TRBD2 (5 bases). Germline CDR1 LGHDT, CDR2 YNNKEL (reference sequence). This CDR3 comprises 15 residues. V lost 0 bases, J lost 5 bases, and 13 bases lay in between. Here the CDR3 reads CASSQDIGVGETQYF. For the CDR3, the DNA is TGTGCCAGCAGCCAAGATATCGGGGTTGGGGAGACCCAGTACTTC.

V gene TRBV4-1 combines with J gene TRBJ2-3, with 7 bases aligning to TRBD1. The V segment lost 3 bases and the J segment 3 bases; nucleotides outside the gene matches: 6. This CDR3 region has 15 residues. The germline V gene has CDR1 MGHRA and CDR2 YSYEKL. CDR3 sequence (DNA): TGCGCCAGCAGCCACCCGGACAGGTGGACAGATACGCAGTATTTT. This sequence encodes CASSHPDRWTDTQYF.

This rearrangement joins TRBV27 to TRBJ1-2, with a possible D match to TRBD1 (5 bases). This CDR3 has 15 residues. The V gene's germline CDR1 is MNHEY and CDR2 SMNVEV (reference sequence). Trimming left V 0 bases short and J 5 bases short, with 13 bases between. For the CDR3, the DNA is TGTGCCAGCAGTTTATCGGGGCAGGGATCATATGGCTACACCTTC. It specifies CASSLSGQGSYGYTF.

The genes are TRBV15 and TRBJ1-5, with unresolved D. Per germline, CDR1 LNHNV and CDR2 YYDKDF (reference sequence). The V gene lost 0 bases and the J gene lost 7 bases, with 10 bases spanning the gap. The CDR3 contains 14 residues. CDR3 in DNA: TGTGCCACCAGCAGAGAGGAGGTCGGACAGCCCCAGCATTTT. Translating it yields CATSREEVGQPQHF.

The chain has TRBV6-5 and TRBJ1-1; TRBD1 matches 9 bases. V lost 6 bases to trimming and J lost 4 bases; unmatched junction nucleotides: 6. Germline V gene data show CDR1 as MNHEY and CDR2 as SVGAGI. The CDR3 is 14 residues long. The DNA of the CDR3 is TGTGCCAGCAGGGGGACAGGGAGTGTCACTGAAGCTTTCTTT. As protein: CASRGTGSVTEAFF.

Comment on this clone: One end of the junction varies from germline; a read error may be responsible. V gene TRBV18 combines with J gene TRBJ2-1; TRBD2 agrees at 11 bases. The CDR3 sequence is 16 residues long. Germline V gene sequence: CDR1 KGHSH, CDR2 LQKENI. CDR3 protein: CASSPPIAGGLNEQFF. CDR3 bases: TGTGCCAGCTCTCCACCTATAGCGGGGGGGCTCAATGAGCAGTTCTTC. The entire variable domain, with the rest obtained from reference TRBV18 and TRBJ2-1, is as follows: NAGVMQNPRHLVRRRGQEARLRCSPMKGHSHVYWYRQLPEEGLKFMVYLQKENIIDESGMPKERFSAEFPKEGPSILRIQQVVRGDSAAYFCASSPPIAGGLNEQFFGPGTRLTVL.

This clone was seen a few times. The CDR3 region is CASSYRDSNQPQHF. The CDR3 coding sequence is TGTGCCAGCAGTTACCGGGATAGCAATCAGCCCCAGCATTTT. The chain joins TRBV6-5 to TRBJ1-5; D is unresolved. Trimming left V 2 bases short and J 0 bases short, with 5 bases between. Germline V gives CDR1 MNHEY, CDR2 SVGAGI. CDR3 length: 14 amino acids.